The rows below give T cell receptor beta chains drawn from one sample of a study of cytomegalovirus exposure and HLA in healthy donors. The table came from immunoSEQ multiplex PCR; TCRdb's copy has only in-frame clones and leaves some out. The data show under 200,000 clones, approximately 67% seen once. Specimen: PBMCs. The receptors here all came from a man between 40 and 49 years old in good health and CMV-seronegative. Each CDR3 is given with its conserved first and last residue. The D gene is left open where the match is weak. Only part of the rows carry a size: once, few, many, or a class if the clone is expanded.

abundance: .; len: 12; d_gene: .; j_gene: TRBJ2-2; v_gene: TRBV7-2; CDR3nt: TGTGCCAGCAGCTTGGGGCCCGGGGAGCTGTTTTTT; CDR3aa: CASSLGPGELFF
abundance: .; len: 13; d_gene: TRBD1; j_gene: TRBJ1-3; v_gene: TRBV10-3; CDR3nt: TGTGCCATACAGGGGGGTTCTGGAAACACCATATATTTT; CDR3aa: CAIQGGSGNTIYF
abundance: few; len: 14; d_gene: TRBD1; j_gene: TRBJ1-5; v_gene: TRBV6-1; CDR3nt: TGTGCCAGCAGGACGACAGGGAGCAATCAGCCCCAGCATTTT; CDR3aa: CASRTTGSNQPQHF
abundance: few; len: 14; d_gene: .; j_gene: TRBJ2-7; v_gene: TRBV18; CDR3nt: TGTGCCAGCTCACCACCGTCGGTCCCCTACGAGCAGTACTTC; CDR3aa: CASSPPSVPYEQYF
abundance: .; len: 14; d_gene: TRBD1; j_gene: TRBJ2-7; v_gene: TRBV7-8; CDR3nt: TGTGCCAGCAACCTCCGACAGGGGGCGGGGGAGCAGTACTTC; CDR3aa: CASNLRQGAGEQYF
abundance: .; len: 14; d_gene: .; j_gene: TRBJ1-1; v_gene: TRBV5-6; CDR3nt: TGTGCCAGCAGCGACACAGGGAGCGACACTGAAGCTTTCTTT; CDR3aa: CASSDTGSDTEAFF
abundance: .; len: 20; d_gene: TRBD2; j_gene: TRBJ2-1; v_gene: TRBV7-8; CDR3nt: TGTGCCAGCAGCCCCCCTCGAGGGGCTAGCGGGGGGCACGGCTACAATGAGCAGTTCTTC; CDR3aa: CASSPPRGASGGHGYNEQFF
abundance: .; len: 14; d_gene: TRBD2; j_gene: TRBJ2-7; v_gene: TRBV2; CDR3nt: TGTGCCAGCCTCGTACTAGCGGGAGCACACGAGCAGTACTTC; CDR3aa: CASLVLAGAHEQYF
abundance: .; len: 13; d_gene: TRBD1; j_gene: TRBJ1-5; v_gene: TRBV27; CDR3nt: TGTGCCAGCAGTTTGGGGGACAGGGAAGAGGAGCATTTT; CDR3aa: CASSLGDREEEHF
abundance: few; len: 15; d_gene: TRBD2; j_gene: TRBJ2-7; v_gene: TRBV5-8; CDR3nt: TGTGCCAGTTCAGGCAGGCGGGAGGGCCGCTACGAGCAGTACTTC; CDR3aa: CASSGRREGRYEQYF
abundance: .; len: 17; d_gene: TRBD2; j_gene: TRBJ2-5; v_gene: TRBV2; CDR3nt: TGTGCCAGCAGCATAGCGGGACTCGACTTCGGAGTGGGGACCCAGTACTTC; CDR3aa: CASSIAGLDFGVGTQYF
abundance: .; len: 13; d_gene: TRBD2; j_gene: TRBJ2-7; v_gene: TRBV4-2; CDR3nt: TGTGCCAGCAGCCAAGGGGGAGGGCGGGAGCAGTACTTC; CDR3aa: CASSQGGGREQYF
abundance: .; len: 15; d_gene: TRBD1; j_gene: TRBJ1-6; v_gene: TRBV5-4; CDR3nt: TGTGCCAGCAGCCTAGGACAGGGAGGAAATTCACCCCTCCACTTT; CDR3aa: CASSLGQGGNSPLHF
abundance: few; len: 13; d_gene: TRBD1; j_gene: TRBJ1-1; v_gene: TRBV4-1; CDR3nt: TGCGCCAGCAGCCAACCCGGGACAGCCAAAGCTTTCTTT; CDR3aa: CASSQPGTAKAFF
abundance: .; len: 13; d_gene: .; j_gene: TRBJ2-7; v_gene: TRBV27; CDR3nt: TGTGCCAGCAGTTTACTGGGGGGACCCGAGCAGTACTTC; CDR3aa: CASSLLGGPEQYF
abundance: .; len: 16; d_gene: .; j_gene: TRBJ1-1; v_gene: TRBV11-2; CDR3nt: TGTGCCAGCAGCCCATGGCAGGGGATATGGTACACTGAAGCTTTCTTT; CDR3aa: CASSPWQGIWYTEAFF
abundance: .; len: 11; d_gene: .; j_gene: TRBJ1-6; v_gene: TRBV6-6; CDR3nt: TGTGCCGCGGGAGATAATTCACCCCTCCACTTT; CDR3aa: CAAGDNSPLHF
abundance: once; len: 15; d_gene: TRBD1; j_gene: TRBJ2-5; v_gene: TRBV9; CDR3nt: TGTGCCAGCAGCGCCCGGGACAGGGTGGGAGAGACCCAGTACTTC; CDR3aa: CASSARDRVGETQYF
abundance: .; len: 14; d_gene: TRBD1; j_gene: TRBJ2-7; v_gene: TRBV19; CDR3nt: TGTGCCAGCCGAACAGGGGGGACCTCCTACGAGCAGTACTTC; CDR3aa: CASRTGGTSYEQYF
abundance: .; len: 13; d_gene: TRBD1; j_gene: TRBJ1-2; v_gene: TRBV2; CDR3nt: TGTGCCAGCAGAGGGGGACAGAACTATGGCTACACCTTC; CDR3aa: CASRGGQNYGYTF
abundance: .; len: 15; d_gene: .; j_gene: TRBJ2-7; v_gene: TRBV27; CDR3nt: TGTGCCAGCCCCAACACACCGGACGGAGGATACGAGCAGTACTTC; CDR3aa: CASPNTPDGGYEQYF
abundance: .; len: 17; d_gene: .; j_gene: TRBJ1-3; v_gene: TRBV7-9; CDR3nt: TGTGCCAGCAGCTTCCGGACGGACTCTTACTCTGGAAACACCATATATTTT; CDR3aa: CASSFRTDSYSGNTIYF
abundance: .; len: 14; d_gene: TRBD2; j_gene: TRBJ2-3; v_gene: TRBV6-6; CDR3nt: TGTGCCAGCAGTTTACTAGCGGCCACAGATACGCAGTATTTT; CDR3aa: CASSLLAATDTQYF
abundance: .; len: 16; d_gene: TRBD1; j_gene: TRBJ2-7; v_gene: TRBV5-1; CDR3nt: TGCGCCAGCAGCTTGGTACCGGGACAGGGGGCGTACGAGCAGTACTTC; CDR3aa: CASSLVPGQGAYEQYF
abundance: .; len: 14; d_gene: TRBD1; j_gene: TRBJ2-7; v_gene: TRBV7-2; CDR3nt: TGTGCCAGCAGCCCTAGGGACAGGGGGCTCGAGCAGTACTTC; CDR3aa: CASSPRDRGLEQYF
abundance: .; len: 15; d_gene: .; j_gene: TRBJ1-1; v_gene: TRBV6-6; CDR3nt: TGTGCCAGCATCCTTAACGCAAGACAGAACACTGAAGCTTTCTTT; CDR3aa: CASILNARQNTEAFF
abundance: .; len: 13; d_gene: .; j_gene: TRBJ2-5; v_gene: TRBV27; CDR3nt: TGTGCCAGCAGACCAACTAGCTGGGAGACCCAGTACTTC; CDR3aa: CASRPTSWETQYF
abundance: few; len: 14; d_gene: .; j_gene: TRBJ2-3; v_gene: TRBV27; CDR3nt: TGTGCCAGCAGTCCGACTAGGCCCACAGATACGCAGTATTTT; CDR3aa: CASSPTRPTDTQYF
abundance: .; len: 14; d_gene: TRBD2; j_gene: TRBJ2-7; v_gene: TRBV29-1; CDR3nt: TGCAGCGTACCCGGGACTAGCGGGAGAAACAAGCAGTACTTC; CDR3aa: CSVPGTSGRNKQYF
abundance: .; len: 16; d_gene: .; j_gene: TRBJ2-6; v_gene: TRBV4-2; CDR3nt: TGTGCCAGCAGCCAAGTCCAGGGGGGAGGGGCCAACGTCCTGACTTTC; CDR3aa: CASSQVQGGGANVLTF
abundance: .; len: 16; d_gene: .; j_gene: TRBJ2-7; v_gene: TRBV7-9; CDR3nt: TGTGCCAGCAGCTTAGAGGGGTCCGGGAGTGTCCACGAGCAGTACTTC; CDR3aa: CASSLEGSGSVHEQYF
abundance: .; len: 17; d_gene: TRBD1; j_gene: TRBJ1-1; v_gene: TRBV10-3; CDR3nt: TGTGCCATCAGTGAGGTGTCAGGGGGAGTTACGAACACTGAAGCTTTCTTT; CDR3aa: CAISEVSGGVTNTEAFF
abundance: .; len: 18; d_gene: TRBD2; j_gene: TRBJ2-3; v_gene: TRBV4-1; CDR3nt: TGCGCCAGCAGCCAACAACCGGGACTAGGGGAGGGCACAGATACGCAGTATTTT; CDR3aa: CASSQQPGLGEGTDTQYF
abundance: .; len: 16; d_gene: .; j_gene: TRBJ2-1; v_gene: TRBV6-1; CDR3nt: TGTGCCAGCAGTGAAAACCCCGGGACACTCTACAATGAGCAGTTCTTC; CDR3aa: CASSENPGTLYNEQFF
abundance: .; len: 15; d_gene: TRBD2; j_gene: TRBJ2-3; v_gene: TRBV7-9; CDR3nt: TGTTCCAGCACCGACGGACTAGCAAAATCAGATACGCAGTATTTT; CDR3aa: CSSTDGLAKSDTQYF
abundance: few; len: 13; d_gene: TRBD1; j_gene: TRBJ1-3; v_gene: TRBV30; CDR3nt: TGTGCCCAGGACAGGGGCGTGGGAAACACCATATATTTT; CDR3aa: CAQDRGVGNTIYF
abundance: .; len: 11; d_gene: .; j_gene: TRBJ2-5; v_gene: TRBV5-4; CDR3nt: TGTGCCAGCAGCCTTAGCGAGACCCAGTACTTC; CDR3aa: CASSLSETQYF
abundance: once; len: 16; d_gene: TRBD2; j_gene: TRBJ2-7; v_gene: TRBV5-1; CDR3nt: TGCGCCAGCAGCTTGGTCGGACTAGCGGGAGGCTACGAGCAGTACTTC; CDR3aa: CASSLVGLAGGYEQYF
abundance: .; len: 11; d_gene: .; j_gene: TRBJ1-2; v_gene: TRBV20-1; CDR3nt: TGCAGTGCTAGCAAGGGGAAAGGCTACACCTTC; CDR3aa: CSASKGKGYTF
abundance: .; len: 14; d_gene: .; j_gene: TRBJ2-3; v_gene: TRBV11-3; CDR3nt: TGTGCCAGCAGCTTAGACAGGATAACAGATACGCAGTATTTT; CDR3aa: CASSLDRITDTQYF
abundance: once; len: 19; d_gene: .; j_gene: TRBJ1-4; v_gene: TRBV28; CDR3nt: TGTGCCAGCAGTTCTATATTTAATTCGGACCGGGATTTTTATGAAAAATTGTTTTTT; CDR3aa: CASSSIFNSDRDFYEKLFF
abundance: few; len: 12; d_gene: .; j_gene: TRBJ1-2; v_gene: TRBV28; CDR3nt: TGTGCGACCGGGGCGGAGGGTTATGGCTACACCTTC; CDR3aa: CATGAEGYGYTF
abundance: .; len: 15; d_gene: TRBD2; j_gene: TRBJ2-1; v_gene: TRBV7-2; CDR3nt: TGTGCCAGCAGCTCAGGACTAGCCCTTTACAATGAGCAGTTCTTC; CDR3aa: CASSSGLALYNEQFF
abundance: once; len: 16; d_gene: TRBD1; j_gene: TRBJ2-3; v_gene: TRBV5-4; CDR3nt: TGTGCCAGCAGCTTAGGCCGGGACAGGGGGGCAGATACGCAGTATTTT; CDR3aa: CASSLGRDRGADTQYF
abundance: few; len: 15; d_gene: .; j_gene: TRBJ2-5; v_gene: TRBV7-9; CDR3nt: TGTGCCAGCAGCCTCACCGTGGCGGGAAGAGAGACCCAGTACTTC; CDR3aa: CASSLTVAGRETQYF
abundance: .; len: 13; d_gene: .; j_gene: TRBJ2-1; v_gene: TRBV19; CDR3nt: TGTGCCAGTAGTCTACGAGGGAACAATGAGCAGTTCTTC; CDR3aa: CASSLRGNNEQFF
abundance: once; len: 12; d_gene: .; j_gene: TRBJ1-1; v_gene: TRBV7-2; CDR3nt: TGTGCCAGCAGCTTAGCGAGCTCTGGAGCTTTCTTT; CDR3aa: CASSLASSGAFF
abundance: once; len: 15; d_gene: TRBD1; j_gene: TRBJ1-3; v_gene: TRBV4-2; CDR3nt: TGTGCCAGCAGCCAACTGACAGGGTCTGGAAACACCATATATTTT; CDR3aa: CASSQLTGSGNTIYF
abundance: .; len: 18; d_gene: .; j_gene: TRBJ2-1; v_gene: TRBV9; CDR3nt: TGTGCCAGCAGCCCCTCCCCAGGGGGCATAGGGGCGGGGGGGGAGCAGTTCTTC; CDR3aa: CASSPSPGGIGAGGEQFF
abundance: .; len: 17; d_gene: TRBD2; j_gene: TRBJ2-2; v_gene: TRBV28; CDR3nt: TGTGCCAGCAGGGGGACTAGCGGGGGGGGGAACACCGGGGAGCTGTTTTTT; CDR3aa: CASRGTSGGGNTGELFF
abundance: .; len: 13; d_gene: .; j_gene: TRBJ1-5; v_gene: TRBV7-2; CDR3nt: TGTGCCAGCAGCCCTTTTCAGGCAGGGCCCGAGCATTTT; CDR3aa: CASSPFQAGPEHF
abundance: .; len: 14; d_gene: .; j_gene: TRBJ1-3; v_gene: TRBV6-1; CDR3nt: TGTGCCAGCAGTGGATACAGGGCTGGAAACACCATATATTTT; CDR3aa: CASSGYRAGNTIYF
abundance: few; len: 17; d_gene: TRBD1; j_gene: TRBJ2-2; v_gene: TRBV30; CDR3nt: TGTGCCTGGAATTCCGCCACAGGGGGCCGCGGAACCGGGGAGCTGTTTTTT; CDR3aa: CAWNSATGGRGTGELFF
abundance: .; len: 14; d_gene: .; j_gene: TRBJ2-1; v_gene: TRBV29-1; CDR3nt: TGCAGCGTTGGGAGGGGCAACTCCTACAATGAGCAGTTCTTC; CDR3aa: CSVGRGNSYNEQFF
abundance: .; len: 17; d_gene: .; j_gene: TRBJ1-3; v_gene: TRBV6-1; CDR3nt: TGTGCCAGCAGTGACCCCGTTTTTGGGCCAGCTGGAAACACCATATATTTT; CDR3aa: CASSDPVFGPAGNTIYF
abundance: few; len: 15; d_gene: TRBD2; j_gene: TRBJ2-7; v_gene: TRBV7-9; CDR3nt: TGTTCCAGCAGCTTAAGTCTAGCGGAGGCCTACGAGCAGTACTTC; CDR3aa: CSSSLSLAEAYEQYF
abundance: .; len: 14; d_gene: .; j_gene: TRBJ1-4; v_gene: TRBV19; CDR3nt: TGTGCCAGTAGTATCCCACGGACTAATGAAAAACTGTTTTTT; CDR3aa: CASSIPRTNEKLFF
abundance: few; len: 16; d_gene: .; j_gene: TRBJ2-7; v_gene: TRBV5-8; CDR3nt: TGTGCCAGCAGCTTGGCTCACAGGGATCCTCGGTACGAGCAGTACTTC; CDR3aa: CASSLAHRDPRYEQYF